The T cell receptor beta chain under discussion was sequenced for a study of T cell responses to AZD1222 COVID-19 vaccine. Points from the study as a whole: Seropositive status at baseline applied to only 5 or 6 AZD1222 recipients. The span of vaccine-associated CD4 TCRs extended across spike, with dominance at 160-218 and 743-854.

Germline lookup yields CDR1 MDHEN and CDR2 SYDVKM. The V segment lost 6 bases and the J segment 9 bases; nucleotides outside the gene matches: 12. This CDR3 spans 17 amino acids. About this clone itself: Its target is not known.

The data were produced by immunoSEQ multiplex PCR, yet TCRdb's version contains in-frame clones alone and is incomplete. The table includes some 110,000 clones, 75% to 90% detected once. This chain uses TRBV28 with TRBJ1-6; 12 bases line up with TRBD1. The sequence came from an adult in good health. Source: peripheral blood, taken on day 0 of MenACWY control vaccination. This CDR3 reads CASRTGTGGAGSSPLHF. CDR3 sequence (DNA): TGTGCCAGCAGAACCGGGACAGGGGGCGCGGGTTCTTCACCCCTCCACTTT.